This TCR beta chain is from a study of shared T cell receptors in the human thymus. TCRdb's table, derived via immunoSEQ multiplex PCR, lists solely in-frame clones and lacks some. The table includes roughly 660,000 clones, around 89% detected once. The J segment lost 5 bases and the V segment lost 11 bases, leaving 13 bases of the junction unmatched. This CDR3 is built from 16 residues. Germline V gives CDR1 LGHNA, CDR2 YSLEER. A further study also used this sample, focusing on human thymus T cells.

This chain uses TRBV4-3 with TRBJ2-2; 11 bases align to TRBD2. This TCR was recovered from a boy younger than two with a congenital heart defect. Sequenced sample: thymocytes. CDR3 loop: CASRASGRWGTGELFF. DNA of the CDR3: TGCGCCTCGCGGGCTAGCGGGAGGTGGGGGACCGGGGAGCTGTTTTTT.